A single sample is the source of the 23 T cell receptor beta chains below, sequenced in a study of blood T cells in healthy people across ages (dated by TCRdb to the mid-2010s). Libraries were built with 5' RACE. Sequencing was carried out with an Illumina HiSeq 2500. The second PCR ran for about 6 to 11 cycles and used a J-beta primer mix along with a sample-barcoded 5' primer. TCRdb reanalyzed the raw reads on its own, using fastp at Q25 for trimming and MiXCR for clone calling, and kept in-frame beta chains. Entries that share a CDR3 protein sequence are merged under the most common genes and DNA. This sample lists 730,000 or so distinct CDR3 sequences; about 40% were detected once. The top ten clones comprise roughly 19% of the sample. Sequencing was done on a sample of blood. These receptors originate from a woman aged 55 to 70 in good health.

A single count supports this clonotype. The rearrangement joins TRBV5-1 to TRBJ2-1; D could derive from TRBD1 or TRBD2 (5 bases each). Germline CDR1 SGHRS, CDR2 YFSETQ. The CDR3 is 14 amino acids. The ends were cut back, 4 bases at V and 8 bases at J, with 16 bases in the middle. The CDR3 region has the DNA TGCGCCAGCAGCCCGGGACCCCTCCCCGATGAGCAGTTCTTC. Encoded protein: CASSPGPLPDEQFF. Together with reference TRBV5-1 and TRBJ2-1, the CDR3 gives the full variable domain: KAGVTQTPRYLIKTRGQQVTLSCSPISGHRSVSWYQQTPGQGLQFLFEYFSETQRNKGNFPGRFSGRQFSNSRSEMNVSTLELGDSALYLCASSPGPLPDEQFFGPGTRLTVL.

The chain links TRBV5-4 to TRBJ1-2, with D perhaps matching TRBD1 (6 bases). In germline, CDR1 is SGHNT, CDR2 YYREEE (reference sequence). The germline V and J ends were trimmed by 0 bases and 7 bases, with 16 bases remaining between them. The CDR3 is made up of 15 amino acids. CDR3 nucleotide sequence: TGTGCCAGCAGCTTGGACCAGGGGTTGACTACTGGCTACACCTTC. Amino acids: CASSLDQGLTTGYTF.

The CDR3 DNA is TGCAGTGCTAGAGATTGGGGGTCCGGGGGAGAGACCCAGTACTTC. It specifies CSARDWGSGGETQYF. The chain links TRBV20-1 to TRBJ2-5; weak D call: TRBD2 (6 bases). V shed 0 bases and J shed 4 bases, with 15 bases lying between them. This CDR3 is 15 amino acids long. Germline-derived CDR1 and CDR2 are DFQATT and SNEGSKA (reference sequence).

Comments on this clonotype: Given a much more abundant clone one base away, this may be a read error. This rearrangement joins TRBV11-3 to TRBJ2-7, with a possible D match to TRBD1 (5 bases). From germline, CDR1 is SGHNT and CDR2 YENEEA. Trimming took off 1 base at V and 5 bases at J, with 12 bases between the two ends. The CDR3 is 14 amino acids. As DNA, the CDR3 is TGTGCCAGCAGCTTAGGACAGCATACCCACGAGCAGTACTTC. This gives the protein CASSLGQHTHEQYF.

The genes are TRBV5-6 and TRBJ2-1; maybe TRBD1 (6 bases). The CDR3 has 15 residues. V was cut by 2 bases and J by 6 bases, with 15 bases left in between. The germline gives CDR1 SGHDT, CDR2 YYEEEE. The CDR3 reads CASSFYPQGSNEQFF. The CDR3 bases are TGTGCCAGCAGCTTTTATCCACAGGGCAGCAATGAGCAGTTCTTC.

This clonotype was seen a handful of times. CDR3 region: CASRGTLLYEQYF. As DNA, the CDR3 is TGTGCCAGCAGGGGGACTCTGCTCTACGAGCAGTACTTC. The chain recombines TRBV2 with TRBJ2-7; TRBD2 might be the D (6 bases). Germline V gene data show CDR1 as SNHLY and CDR2 as FYNNEI. The germline V and J ends were trimmed by 6 bases and 3 bases, with 12 bases remaining between them. This CDR3 region has 13 residues.

As to this clonotype: At one boundary the junction diverges from the germline segment, which might be a read error. The chain uses TRBV9 and TRBJ2-7, with no clear D. Germline CDR1 and CDR2: SGDLS and YYNGEE. The CDR3 runs to 17 residues. CDR3: CAGSQTPIGAITYEQYF. The CDR3 bases are TGTGCCGGCAGCCAGACCCCGATTGGAGCGATCACCTACGAGCAGTACTTC. Combining the CDR3 with reference TRBV9 and TRBJ2-7 gives the whole variable domain DSGVTQTPKHLITATGQRVTLRCSPRSGDLSVYWYQQSLDQGLQFLIQYYNGEERAKGNILERFSAQQFPDLHSELNLSSLELGDSALYFCAGSQTPIGAITYEQYFGPGTRLTVT.

The chain couples TRBV20-1 to TRBJ1-1; D remains ambiguous. The CDR3 is 10 amino acids. Germline V lookup: CDR1 DFQATT, CDR2 SNEGSKA (reference sequence). The V gene lost 7 bases and the J gene lost 8 bases, with 11 bases spanning the gap. For the CDR3, the DNA is TGCAGTGTTAGTCTGGGGGAAGCTTTCTTT. Amino acid sequence: CSVSLGEAFF.

The chain carries TRBV9 and TRBJ2-3; TRBD1 or TRBD2 may be the D gene (5 bases each). CDR1 is SGDLS, CDR2 YYNGEE, per germline. Trimming pared 4 bases from V and 6 bases from J, leaving 24 bases between. The CDR3 has 17 residues. The CDR3 spells CASSPRGSAGARDTQYF. The CDR3, as DNA: TGTGCCAGCAGCCCGCGTGGTAGCGCCGGGGCAAGGGATACGCAGTATTTT.

The V gene is TRBV5-1, the J gene TRBJ2-7; TRBD2 aligns across 8 bases. Per germline, CDR1 SGHRS and CDR2 YFSETQ. J gave up 0 bases and V 6 bases, and 5 bases lay outside the gene matches. The CDR3 is 14 amino acids. CDR3 nucleotide sequence: TGCGCCAGCACCAGCGGGGGTTACTCCTACGAGCAGTACTTC. This translates into CASTSGGYSYEQYF.

The genes are TRBV20-1 and TRBJ2-5; D is unclear. There are 13 residues in the CDR3. Germline V gives CDR1 DFQATT, CDR2 SNEGSKA (reference sequence). The CDR3 nucleotides read TGCAGCGCCAGAAAACGACCTGAAGAGACCCAGTACTTC. Its translation: CSARKRPEETQYF.

The rearrangement uses TRBV29-1 and TRBJ1-6; no clear D gene. V was pared by 4 bases and J by 0 bases, with 10 bases between. Germline V gene sequence: CDR1 SQVTM, CDR2 ANQGSEA. The CDR3 loop spans 15 amino acids. In nucleotides, the CDR3 is TGCAGCGTTGCGACGGAGAGCTCCTATAATTCACCCCTCCACTTT. Its protein is CSVATESSYNSPLHF.

The chain is built from TRBV7-2 and TRBJ2-1; D assignment may be TRBD1 or TRBD2 (5 bases each). The DNA end lines up better with TRBJ2-7; the J call may be wrong. The CDR3 has 15 amino acids. Germline CDR1 and CDR2: SGHTA and FQGNSA. CDR3 region: CASSLSTGQHNEQYF. The CDR3, as DNA: TGTGCCAGCAGCTTAAGCACGGGGCAGCACAATGAGCAGTACTTC.

The V gene is TRBV9, the J gene TRBJ1-1; a weak D match, TRBD1 (6 bases). Germline V gene data show CDR1 as SGDLS and CDR2 as YYNGEE. Deletions cut 3 bases from V and 5 bases from J, with 17 bases between. The CDR3 has 15 residues. The CDR3 is CASSEGGGTGTEAFF. Written as DNA, the CDR3 is TGTGCCAGCAGCGAGGGGGGGGGCACAGGGACTGAAGCTTTCTTT.

This clonotype has more than one count but fewer than ten. This chain uses TRBV6-2 or TRBV6-3 with TRBJ2-7, with a tentative D call TRBD2 (6 bases). Trimming pared 11 bases from V and 1 base from J, leaving 18 bases between. The CDR3 is made up of 14 amino acids. Germline lookup yields CDR1 MNHEY and CDR2 SVGEGT. This CDR3 reads CASTVRRDSYEQYF. The CDR3, as DNA: TGTGCCTCAACGGTGCGGCGGGATTCCTACGAGCAGTACTTC.

This chain links TRBV29-1 with TRBJ2-6; TRBD2 is a possible D gene (5 bases). This CDR3 contains 12 residues. V lost 5 bases and J 3 bases, leaving 5 bases between the germline ends. In germline, CDR1 is SQVTM, CDR2 ANQGSEA. The CDR3 coding sequence is TGCAGCGTTCGGGATGGGGCCAACGTCCTGACTTTC. Its translation: CSVRDGANVLTF.

V is TRBV28 and J is TRBJ1-2, with 8 bases matching TRBD1. Germline lookup yields CDR1 MDHEN and CDR2 SYDVKM. CDR3 length: 13 amino acids. V lost 6 bases and J lost 3; bases outside the gene matches: 3. The CDR3 loop is CASRRTGYYGYTF. The CDR3 coding sequence is TGTGCCAGCAGACGGACAGGGTACTATGGCTACACCTTC.

This clonotype has just one count. The rearrangement joins TRBV7-2 to TRBJ2-7; 8 nucleotides line up with TRBD2. The J call may be faulty, since TRBJ2-5 better matches the DNA end. The germline gives CDR1 SGHTA, CDR2 FQGNSA. The CDR3 loop spans 15 amino acids. CDR3 sequence reads: CASSSSWTSRQTQYF. In nucleotides, the CDR3 is TGTGCCAGCAGCTCATCCTGGACTAGCAGACAGACCCAGTACTTC.

The chain carries TRBV7-2 and TRBJ2-7, with 9 bases that match TRBD2. Per the germline V gene, CDR1 is SGHTA and CDR2 is FQGNSA. V lost 5 bases and J lost 6; bases outside the gene matches: 11. The CDR3 covers 15 residues. The CDR3 reads CASSRSAGGISEQYF. CDR3 coding DNA: TGTGCCAGCAGCCGCTCTGCGGGAGGGATCTCCGAGCAGTACTTC.

This clonotype was counted between two and nine times. The genes are TRBV27 and TRBJ2-1; 7 bases align to TRBD2. The J segment lost 5 bases and the V segment lost 6 bases, leaving 13 bases of the junction unmatched. Germline CDR1 reads MNHEY; CDR2 reads SMNVEV (reference sequence). The CDR3 extends over 16 amino acids. The CDR3, as DNA: TGTGCCAGCAGCCCCTCTAGCGGCCGGAGAAACAATGAGCAGTTCTTC. Translated, it gives CASSPSSGRRNNEQFF.

The chain links TRBV28 to TRBJ2-5; the D gene could be TRBD1 or TRBD2 (6 bases each). CDR1 and CDR2 (germline): MDHEN, SYDVKM. V lost 4 bases to trimming and J lost 4 bases, with 34 bases between them. CDR3 length: 21 amino acids. CDR3 residues: CASSSLGQTSTGREKGETQYF. CDR3 nucleotides: TGTGCCAGCAGTTCCCTTGGACAGACGTCAACGGGGCGGGAAAAAGGAGAGACCCAGTACTTC.

This clonotype came up many times. The chain employs TRBV5-1 and TRBJ2-7; TRBD1 matches 7 bases. Germline CDR1 reads SGHRS; CDR2 reads YFSETQ. J gave up 11 bases and V 4 bases, and 12 bases lay outside the gene matches. The CDR3 sequence is 13 residues long. CDR3 in amino acids: CASSRITGEEKYF. In DNA form, the CDR3 reads TGCGCCAGCAGCAGAATCACAGGGGAAGAAAAGTACTTC.

Remarks on this clonotype: The junction departs from the called germline gene at one end, perhaps through a read error. The chain has TRBV6-2 or TRBV6-3 and TRBJ1-1; TRBD1 aligns across 9 bases. Germline-derived CDR1 and CDR2 are MNHEY and SVGEGT. The CDR3 spans 14 residues. The CDR3 bases are TGTGCCAGCAGTTTAACAGGGGGCGGCACTGAAACTTTCTTT. It is translated as CASSLTGGGTETFF.